This T cell receptor beta chain was sequenced during a study of OX40 agonist ivuxolimab in advanced cancers. About the full investigation: Ivuxolimab, which targeted the costimulatory receptor OX40 (CD134), was an agonistic, fully human IgG2 monoclonal antibody. In the dose-escalation cohort, more than 75% of patients were male, and the mean age was approximately 64 years, with a range of about 23 to 90. Of the approximately 54 dose-escalation patients, hepatocellular carcinoma was present in approximately 20, melanoma in approximately 15, renal cell carcinoma in 9 and head and neck cancer in 9. The paper covers the monotherapy dose-escalation part of the phase I ivuxolimab trial, which included N of about 50 patients. Partial responses were achieved by three dose-escalation patients, of whom one had hepatocellular carcinoma and two had cutaneous melanoma. The purpose of peripheral TCRbeta sequencing was to test whether ivuxolimab changed TCR sequence diversity and led to clonal T-cell expansion. Intravenous ivuxolimab was administered to patients every 2 weeks at six dose levels: 0.01, 0.1, 0.3, 1.5, 3 and 10 mg/kg. Patients were allowed to have had prior anti-PD-1, anti-PD-L1 or anti-CTLA-4 therapy, and 40% to 45% of the dose-escalation patients had been treated with checkpoint inhibitors.

V gives up 0 bases and J gives up 5 bases, and the segment between their germline ends measures 19 bases. The CDR3 sequence holds 16 residues, the cysteine and phenylalanine included. The DNA shown is the 48-base CDR3, in frame from base 1. CDR1 and CDR2, looked up from the germline V gene, are SQVTM and ANQGSEA. For sequencing of the TCRbeta CDR3 region, genomic DNA was extracted from the sorted cells. The immunoSEQ Assay was used for sequencing of TCRbeta CDR3 regions. TCRdb holds this immuneACCESS table with in-frame rearrangements only. Some clones are missing; in checked studies, unresolved V genes explain under half, and the rest has no known cause. This sample gives about 80,000 clones in total; 94% of them show up just once. The top ten constitute more than 9.5% of the sample. With regard to this clone: What this receptor recognizes is not known. One base away there is no much larger clone; base qualities are not given.

The trial excluded patients who had a history of autoimmune disease or were on systemic immunosuppression. Peripheral blood for TCR sequencing was collected from all dose cohorts at baseline, on cycle 4 day 1, and on cycle 7 day 1. The samples were taken from a phase I, first-in-human, multicenter, open-label dose-escalation trial of ivuxolimab. Adults with locally advanced or metastatic head and neck squamous cell, hepatocellular, melanoma or renal cell carcinoma were enrolled in the trial. Before TCR sequencing, CD4+ T cells and CD8+ T cells from peripheral blood were sorted into separate populations. Results and caveats for the whole study, not just this receptor: Low levels of normalized T-cell clonal expansion were also shown by some nonresponding patients. After ivuxolimab, CD8+ T cells had more expanded clones than CD4+ T cells on average. Partial responders in the 0.1-3.0 mg/kg groups had among the lowest normalized peripheral clonal expansion, especially among CD8+ T cells. The antigen specificity of the clonally expanded peripheral T cells was not determined. Clonal expansion of both CD4+ and CD8+ blood T cells was observed from baseline to week 6 at doses 0.1 to 3.0 mg/kg.

Source: CD4+ or CD8+ T cells sorted from blood, taken in a trial of the OX40 agonist ivuxolimab. The TCR was taken from an adult with an advanced solid tumor such as melanoma, head and neck, liver or kidney cancer. This receptor chain uses TRBV29-1 and TRBJ2-5; the D gene is possibly TRBD1 or TRBD2, with 7 bases matching each. CDR3 loop: CSVEDPATGRGETQYF. The nucleotide sequence reads TGCAGCGTTGAAGATCCAGCGACAGGGAGGGGGGAGACCCAGTACTTC.